This T cell receptor beta chain was observed in a study of T cell changes during pregnancy in multiple sclerosis (dated by TCRdb to about 2019). At the level of the whole study: Changes in the T cell repertoire over the course of pregnancy were examined in this study in women with multiple sclerosis.

The protocol used for the library was the immunoSEQ multiplex PCR assay. Sourced from immuneACCESS, this table was stored by TCRdb with only in-frame sequences that have V and J called. A share of the clones is absent; for the studies checked, an unresolved V gene accounts for under half, and the remainder has no known explanation. The sample data list over 85,000 clones, and just over 90% of these were observed just once. The ten largest account for around 0.8% of the sample. After removal of 2 bases from V and 6 bases from J, the junction retains 10 bases not matched to a gene. The CDR3 has 15 amino acids, counting the end cysteine and phenylalanine. Kept here is only the CDR3 DNA, which spans 45 bases and is read in frame from base 1. CDR1 and CDR2 are drawn from the germline V gene: SGHDT, YYEEEE. As to this clone: Its binding antigen is unknown. Base qualities are missing; no much larger clone stands one base away.

This sample comprised peripheral blood, obtained in the second trimester of pregnancy. The rearrangement combines TRBV5-6 with TRBJ2-7, and 8 junction bases match TRBD2. This sequence was found in a female donor in good health, enrolled as a control in a pregnancy study. The DNA sequence is TGTGCCAGCAGCTTCGAGACTGGCGGGAGGACCGAGCAGTACTTC. Its product reads: CASSFETGGRTEQYF.